This TCR beta chain is drawn from a study of cytomegalovirus exposure and HLA in healthy donors. Whole-study results and caveats: There were reportedly fewer N-insertions in an Asian-associated ancestry cluster than the approximately 670-donor mean, in a later analysis.

The germline gives CDR1 SGHDT, CDR2 YYEEEE. CDR3 size: 14 residues. V shed 3 bases and J 4 bases; nucleotides not matched to a gene: 5. The PCR had 60 Vbeta and 13 Jbeta primers. Profiled with immunoSEQ multiplex PCR; TCRdb holds only in-frame clones, not every one. The sample has 100,000 to 150,000 clones; about two thirds are singletons. On this clone: Its antigen is still unknown.

The chain joins TRBV5-6 to TRBJ2-5, with 8 bases that match TRBD1. This TCR was recovered from a man aged 25 to 45 in good health and CMV-seronegative. Sample: PBMCs. As DNA, the CDR3 is TGTGCCAGCAGCTATGACAGGGGTCCAGAGACCCAGTACTTC. It translates to CASSYDRGPETQYF.